The 21 T cell receptor beta chains given below trace back to one sample, sequenced in a study of T cells in tuberculosis. Sequencing used immunoSEQ multiplex PCR; TCRdb keeps in-frame clones, though not all of them. This sample has 20,000 to 25,000 clones; approximately 85% occur once, and the top ten carry 14% to 15%. Time point denoted: new active TB diagnosis, blood taken before or within 7 days of starting treatment. The sample was PBMCs, taken at tuberculosis diagnosis. The receptors shown here come from an adult with tuberculosis.

This rearrangement joins TRBV5-1 to TRBJ2-7; D is ambiguous. Germline V gene data show CDR1 as SGHRS and CDR2 as YFSETQ. The length of the CDR3 is 11 residues. The V end was cut by 4 bases, the J end by 0 bases, with 2 bases between. CDR3 amino acids: CASSHSYEQYF. The CDR3 DNA sequence: TGCGCCAGCAGCCACTCCTACGAGCAGTACTTC. The entire variable domain, with the rest obtained from reference TRBV5-1 and TRBJ2-7, is as follows: KAGVTQTPRYLIKTRGQQVTLSCSPISGHRSVSWYQQTPGQGLQFLFEYFSETQRNKGNFPGRFSGRQFSNSRSEMNVSTLELGDSALYLCASSHSYEQYFGPGTRLTVT.

This clone has only a few counts. This chain uses TRBV14 with TRBJ1-2, with TRBD1 identical over 7 bases. The V gene's germline CDR1 is SGHDN and CDR2 FVKESK. J gave up 4 bases and V 4 bases, and 6 bases lay outside the gene matches. The CDR3 runs to 14 residues. CDR3 nucleotide sequence: TGTGCCAGCAGCCTAGGGACAGCCGCCTATGGCTACACCTTC. This gives the protein CASSLGTAAYGYTF.

This clone occurred a few times. This chain links TRBV19 with TRBJ1-2; no firm D call. This CDR3 contains 14 residues. Germline V lookup: CDR1 LNHDA, CDR2 SQIVND (reference sequence). The ends were cut back, 2 bases at V and 6 bases at J, with 13 bases in the middle. The CDR3 DNA is TGTGCCAGTAGTATATGGCAGAACAGAGATGGCTACACCTTC. Residues: CASSIWQNRDGYTF.

The rearrangement links TRBV6-4 to TRBJ2-1, with 14 bases aligning to TRBD2. This CDR3 is built from 16 residues. Germline CDR1 MRHNA, CDR2 SNTAGT. V shed 0 bases and J 6 bases; nucleotides not matched to a gene: 1. The CDR3 loop is CASSDSGTSGSNEQFF. DNA of the CDR3: TGTGCCAGCAGTGACTCGGGGACTAGCGGGAGCAATGAGCAGTTCTTC.

J is TRBJ1-2 and V is TRBV10-3; 9 bases are shared with TRBD1. This CDR3 has 15 residues. Germline loops: CDR1 ENHRY, CDR2 SYGVKD. V lost 7 bases and J lost 8; bases outside the gene matches: 14. The CDR3 DNA is TGTGCCATCACCAGTCCCGGGACAGGGTTCGAGGGCTACACCTTC. Encoded protein: CAITSPGTGFEGYTF.

This clone has a single count. J is TRBJ2-3 and V is TRBV5-1; no firm D call. Trimming shortened V by 5 bases and J by 4 bases, and 11 bases separated the two germline ends. Germline CDR1 SGHRS, CDR2 YFSETQ. The CDR3 spans 13 residues. CDR3 region: CASREHGSDTQYF. Written as DNA, the CDR3 is TGCGCCAGCAGGGAGCATGGCTCAGATACGCAGTATTTT.

The V gene is TRBV5-1, the J gene TRBJ1-1, with D maybe TRBD1 (6 bases). V was trimmed by 4 bases and J by 1 base, leaving 17 bases between them. The CDR3 is 16 amino acids. Germline CDR1 and CDR2: SGHRS and YFSETQ. CDR3 loop: CASSMGIRGGNTEAFF. The CDR3 coding sequence is TGCGCCAGCAGCATGGGGATCAGGGGCGGGAACACTGAAGCTTTCTTT.

The V and J genes are TRBV6-1 and TRBJ1-2, with no clear D. Trimming left V 4 bases short and J 1 base short, with 25 bases between. The CDR3 has 19 residues. CDR1 is MNHNS and CDR2 is SASEGT in the germline V gene. CDR3 sequence (DNA): TGTGCCAGCAGTGTTTTAAGGAGGGTAAGGGCGTCTTATAACTATGGCTACACCTTC. This translates into CASSVLRRVRASYNYGYTF.

The chain has TRBV25-1 and TRBJ2-1, with 8 bases identical to TRBD2. Trimming at V came to 7 bases and at J to 13 bases, leaving 9 bases not matched to a gene. The germline gives CDR1 MGHDK, CDR2 SYGVNS. CDR3 length equals 12 residues. CDR3 amino acids: CASMETSGRQFF. Written as DNA, the CDR3 is TGTGCCAGCATGGAAACTAGCGGCCGACAGTTCTTC.

This chain joins TRBV11-2 and TRBJ2-3; no clear D gene. Deletions cut 7 bases from V and 4 bases from J, with 6 bases between. CDR1 is SGHAT and CDR2 is FQNNGV in the germline V gene. The CDR3 has 11 residues. This CDR3 reads CASTYADTQYF. The CDR3 DNA is TGTGCCAGCACCTACGCAGATACGCAGTATTTT.

The chain carries TRBV5-6 and TRBJ2-3; TRBD2 matches 12 bases. The CDR3 is 18 residues long. Germline V gene lookup returns CDR1 SGHDT and CDR2 YYEEEE. V trimming: 2 bases; J trimming: 5 bases; junction bases outside the gene matches: 12. DNA for the CDR3: TGTGCCAGCAGCTTTTGGCCCGCACTAGCGGGGGGCGAAGATACGCAGTATTTT. It specifies CASSFWPALAGGEDTQYF.

The chain has TRBV1 and TRBJ2-2; TRBD2 is the table's D call and was not checked against the DNA. TRBV1 represents a pseudogene. There are 16 residues in the CDR3. This CDR3 is CTSSQVREGRTGELFF. The CDR3 DNA is TGCACCAGCAGCCAAGTCCGGGAGGGCCGAACCGGGGAGCTGTTTTTT.

This clone was detected a few times. The rearrangement joins TRBV19 to TRBJ2-7, with D perhaps TRBD1 (6 bases). CDR1 LNHDA and CDR2 SQIVND come from the germline V gene (reference sequence). The CDR3 length is 11 residues. The chain's CDR3 is CASSGAYEQYF. Written as DNA, the CDR3 is TGTGCTTCGTCAGGGGCGTACGAGCAGTACTTC.

The V gene is TRBV18, the J gene TRBJ1-3; D remains unclear. The CDR3 extends over 18 amino acids. V dropped 3 bases and J dropped 0 bases, with 18 bases sitting between them. Germline-derived CDR1 and CDR2 are KGHSH and LQKENI. CDR3 protein: CASSPSIDLVISGNTIYF. CDR3 sequence (DNA): TGTGCCAGCTCACCCTCGATAGATCTCGTTATCTCTGGAAACACCATATATTTT.

The J gene is TRBJ1-2, the V gene TRBV6-5; 7 bases are shared with TRBD1. Germline V gene lookup returns CDR1 MNHEY and CDR2 SVGAGI. The CDR3 is made up of 14 amino acids. V shed 7 bases, J shed 4 bases, and the junction held 9 bases outside the gene matches. The CDR3 nucleotides are TGTGCCAGCACCTCAGGGGGAGGCAGCTATGGCTACACCTTC. Amino acids: CASTSGGGSYGYTF.

The count of this clone is one. J is TRBJ2-3 and V is TRBV19, with 9 positions matching TRBD2. This CDR3 contains 15 residues. Germline values: CDR1 LNHDA, CDR2 SQIVND (reference sequence). V trimming: 7 bases; J trimming: 2 bases; junction bases outside the gene matches: 7. CDR3 region: CASNPSGESTDTQYF. The CDR3 nucleotides read TGTGCCAGTAACCCTAGCGGGGAGTCCACAGATACGCAGTATTTT.

The gene calls are TRBV9 and TRBJ1-3; D possibly corresponds to TRBD1 (6 bases). V shed 4 bases and J shed 0 bases, with 14 bases lying between them. Germline-derived CDR1 and CDR2 are SGDLS and YYNGEE. This CDR3 spans 16 amino acids. The CDR3 coding sequence is TGTGCCAGCAGCCCCCCAGGGACAAACTCTGGAAACACCATATATTTT. Translation gives CASSPPGTNSGNTIYF.

The chain combines TRBV2 with TRBJ2-4; D possibly corresponds to TRBD1 (6 bases). Per the germline V gene, CDR1 is SNHLY and CDR2 is FYNNEI. V was cut by 5 bases and J by 0 bases, with 14 bases left in between. This CDR3 spans 16 amino acids. Here the CDR3 reads CASSQTGPLAKNIQYF. The CDR3 nucleotides read TGTGCCAGCAGTCAGACAGGCCCCTTAGCCAAAAACATTCAGTACTTC.

V is TRBV7-2 and J is TRBJ2-3; 12 bases match TRBD2. The CDR3 loop spans 16 amino acids. With 5 bases clipped from V and 2 bases from J, the junction kept 5 bases outside the gene matches. Germline values: CDR1 SGHTA, CDR2 FQGNSA. DNA for the CDR3: TGTGCCAGCAGCCCCGGGACTAGCGGGTTCACAGATACGCAGTATTTT. Its protein is CASSPGTSGFTDTQYF. Variable domain in full (rest from reference TRBV7-2 and TRBJ2-3): GAGVSQSPSNKVTEKGKDVELRCDPISGHTALYWYRQSLGQGLEFLIYFQGNSAPDKSGLPSDRFSAERTGGSVSTLTIQRTQQEDSAVYLCASSPGTSGFTDTQYFGPGTRLTVL.

Only one count was recorded for this clone. CDR3 protein: CASSPTSGGGFTDTQYF. In nucleotides, the CDR3 is TGTGCCAGCAGCCCGACTAGCGGGGGGGGCTTCACAGATACGCAGTATTTT. The V gene is TRBV11-3, the J gene TRBJ2-3, with 14 positions matching TRBD2. CDR3 length equals 17 residues. J gave up 2 bases and V 5 bases, and 6 bases lay outside the gene matches. Germline V lookup: CDR1 SGHNT, CDR2 YENEEA.

The rearrangement uses TRBV19 and TRBJ2-5; 11 nucleotides align to TRBD2. With V trimmed by 1 base and J by 2 bases, 18 bases remained unmatched. Germline V CDR1 and CDR2: LNHDA, SQIVND (reference sequence). CDR3 size: 21 residues. In nucleotides, the CDR3 is TGTGCCAGTAGTATAGTGGTGACGGGGACTAGCGGCCTTGTCCGACAAGAGACCCAGTACTTC. Protein: CASSIVVTGTSGLVRQETQYF. Full variable domain (remainder filled in from reference TRBV19 and TRBJ2-5): DGGITQSPKYLFRKEGQNVTLSCEQNLNHDAMYWYRQDPGQGLRLIYYSQIVNDFQKGDIAEGYSVSREKKESFPLTVTSAQKNPTAFYLCASSIVVTGTSGLVRQETQYFGPGTRLLVL.